This T cell receptor (beta chain) came from a study of T-cell memory formation after mild COVID-19. TCRdb called the 5' RACE reads again in MiXCR, with one record for every CDR3 protein. Here the sample spans roughly 400,000 distinct CDR3 sequences, roughly 18% being singletons. The table lists this clonotype with many counts. Germline-derived CDR1 and CDR2 are KGHSH and LQKENI. The CDR3 has 15 residues. The V end was cut by 1 base, the J end by 2 bases, with 9 bases between. This clonotype originated in a man younger than 35 who had mild COVID-19 (a few samples of this study predate the infection). Cell type and time point are not known. The chain carries TRBV18 and TRBJ2-1; D perhaps matches TRBD2 (5 bases). The specimen was PBMCs or a T cell subset sorted from them (not recorded which). CDR3 DNA: TGTGCCAGCTCACCACAGGACTTGGCCTACAATGAGCAGTTCTTC. Amino acids: CASSPQDLAYNEQFF.